This TCR beta chain was identified during a study of shared clonotypes between healthy human individuals. Repertoires were generated with immunoSEQ multiplex PCR, while TCRdb's copy carries only in-frame clones and drops some. The sample has some 1,400,000 clones; roughly 97% are singletons. Germline CDR1 MNHNS, CDR2 SASEGT. V lost 6 bases, J lost 4 bases, and 6 bases stayed unmatched. This CDR3 is 14 amino acids long. J is TRBJ1-5 and V is TRBV6-1; 7 bases match TRBD1. The sequencing input was naive CD4+ T cells sorted from blood. The subset denotes: CD45RA+ positively selected. The sequence derives from a man aged 30-40 years in good health. DNA of the CDR3: TGTGCCAGCAGGCTGACAGGGCATAATCAGCCCCAGCATTTT. This encodes CASRLTGHNQPQHF.